The text below deals with one T cell receptor beta chain. No antigen is known for it. This sample is part of a study of T cells in localized non-small cell lung cancer. TCRdb's copy holds only in-frame clones and misses some; the assay was immunoSEQ multiplex PCR. The repertoire includes roughly 38,000 clones, around 86% of them detected once, and around 5.8% sits in the top ten. This CDR3 has 16 residues. Looked up from germline, CDR1 is SEHNR and CDR2 is FQNEAQ (reference sequence). Trimming took 1 base from V and 4 from J; bases not matched to a gene: 5. Study-wide results and limits: It remains possible that heterogeneity exists, since only one tumor region was sequenced. For the top 100 tumor clones, a median around 55 also appeared in adjacent lung. In uninvolved adjacent lung, T cell clonality reached its highest value, exceeding tumor. Higher adjacent-lung clonality was associated with shorter survival.

The source of this sequence is a male donor at least 60 years old with stage II lung adenocarcinoma. J is TRBJ1-3 and V is TRBV7-9; 9 positions match TRBD1. The input for sequencing was peripheral blood mononuclear cells, taken before any cancer treatment. CDR3 loop: CASSLGGGTGGNTIYF. The CDR3 DNA follows: TGTGCCAGCAGCTTAGGAGGTGGGACAGGGGGAAACACCATATATTTT.